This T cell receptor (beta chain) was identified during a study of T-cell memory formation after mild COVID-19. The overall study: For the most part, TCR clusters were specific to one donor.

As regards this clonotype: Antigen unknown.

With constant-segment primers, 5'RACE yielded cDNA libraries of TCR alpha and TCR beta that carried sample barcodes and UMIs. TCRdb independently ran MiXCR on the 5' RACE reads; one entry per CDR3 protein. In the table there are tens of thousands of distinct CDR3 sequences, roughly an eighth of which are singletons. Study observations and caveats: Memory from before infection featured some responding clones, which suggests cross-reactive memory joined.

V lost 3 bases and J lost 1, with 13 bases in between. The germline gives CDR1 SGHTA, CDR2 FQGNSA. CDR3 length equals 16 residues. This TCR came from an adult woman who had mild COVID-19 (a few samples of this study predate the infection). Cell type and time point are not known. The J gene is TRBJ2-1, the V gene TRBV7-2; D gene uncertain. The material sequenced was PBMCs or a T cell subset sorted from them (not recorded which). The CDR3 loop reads CASSFGSAASYNEQFF. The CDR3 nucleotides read TGTGCCAGCAGCTTCGGATCGGCAGCTTCCTACAATGAGCAGTTCTTC.